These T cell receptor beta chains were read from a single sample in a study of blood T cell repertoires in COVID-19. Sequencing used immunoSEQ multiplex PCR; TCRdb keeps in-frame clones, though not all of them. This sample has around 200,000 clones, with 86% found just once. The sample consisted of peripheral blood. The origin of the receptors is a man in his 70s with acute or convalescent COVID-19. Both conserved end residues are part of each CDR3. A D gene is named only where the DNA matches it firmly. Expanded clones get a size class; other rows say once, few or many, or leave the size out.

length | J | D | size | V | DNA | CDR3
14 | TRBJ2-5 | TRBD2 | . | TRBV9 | TGTGCCAGCAGTTTTAGCGGGAGGGAAGAGACCCAGTACTTC | CASSFSGREETQYF
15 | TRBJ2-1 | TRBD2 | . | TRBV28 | TGTGCCAGCAGCCCCATTAGCGGGGGGGCGGGTGAGCAGTTCTTC | CASSPISGGAGEQFF
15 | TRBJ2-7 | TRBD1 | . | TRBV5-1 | TGCGCCAGCAGCCCCCGGACAGGGGAAACCTACGAGCAGTACTTC | CASSPRTGETYEQYF
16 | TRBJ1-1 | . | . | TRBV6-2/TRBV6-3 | TGTGCCAGCAGTTATTTTGGCGCCCACAGCAGCACTGAAGCTTTCTTT | CASSYFGAHSSTEAFF
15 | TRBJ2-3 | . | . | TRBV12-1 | TGTGCCAGCAGCTCCAGCGGGAGGCCCACAGATACGCAGTATTTT | CASSSSGRPTDTQYF
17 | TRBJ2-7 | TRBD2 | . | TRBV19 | TGTGCCAGTAGTATCCCTGGACTAGCGGGAGACCAAGACGAGCAGTACTTC | CASSIPGLAGDQDEQYF
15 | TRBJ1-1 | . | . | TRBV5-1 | TGCGCCAGCAGCTCGGTGGACACCAGGAACACTGAAGCTTTCTTT | CASSSVDTRNTEAFF
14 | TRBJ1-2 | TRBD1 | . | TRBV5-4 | TGTGCCAGCAGCCCTGCCGGACAGGGATCCGGCTACACCTTC | CASSPAGQGSGYTF
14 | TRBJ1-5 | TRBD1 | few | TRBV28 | TGTGCCAGCAGTTTGAGGGGGCGCGGGCAGCCCCAGCATTTT | CASSLRGRGQPQHF
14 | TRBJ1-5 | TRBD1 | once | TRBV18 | TGTGCCAGCTCACCCGGGACAGGGGAGGCGCCCCAGCATTTT | CASSPGTGEAPQHF
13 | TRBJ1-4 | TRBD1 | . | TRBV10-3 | TGTGCCATCAGTCGGACAGGGAATGAAAAACTGTTTTTT | CAISRTGNEKLFF
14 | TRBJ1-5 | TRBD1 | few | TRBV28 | TGTGCCAGCAGGAAACAGGGGGCCAATCAGCCCCAGCATTTT | CASRKQGANQPQHF
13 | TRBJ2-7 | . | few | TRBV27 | TGTGCCAGCAGTCCTCGGGACATCTACGAGCAGTACTTC | CASSPRDIYEQYF
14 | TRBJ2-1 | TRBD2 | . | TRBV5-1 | TGCGCCAGCAGCCCGACTAGCGGGGGCGATGAGCAGTTCTTC | CASSPTSGGDEQFF
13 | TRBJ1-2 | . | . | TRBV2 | TGTGCCAGCAGTGAAGGAAGGCGGCTTGGCTACACCTTC | CASSEGRRLGYTF
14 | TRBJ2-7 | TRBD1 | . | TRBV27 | TGTGCCAGCAGTCCCGGGACAGGGGTAACTCAAGGCCACTTC | CASSPGTGVTQGHF
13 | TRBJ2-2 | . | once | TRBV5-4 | TGTGCCAGCAGCTTCCTAGCCGCCGGGGAGCTGTTTTTT | CASSFLAAGELFF
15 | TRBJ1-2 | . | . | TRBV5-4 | TGTGCCAGCAGCTTGGAACCCCCACAGAACTATGGCTACACCTTC | CASSLEPPQNYGYTF
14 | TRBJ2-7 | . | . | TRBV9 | TGTGCCAGCAGCGTAGGTCCAGCGGACTACGAGCAGTACTTC | CASSVGPADYEQYF
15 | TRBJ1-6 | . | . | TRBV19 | TGTGCCAGTAGTATGATGGGGGCCCATAATTCACCCCTCCACTTT | CASSMMGAHNSPLHF
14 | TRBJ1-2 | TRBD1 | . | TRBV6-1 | TGTGCCAGCAGGGAAGGACAGGGGGCCTATGGCTACACCTTC | CASREGQGAYGYTF
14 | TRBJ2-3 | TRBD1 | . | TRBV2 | TGTGCCAGCAGTGAAACCCAGGGGGCAGATACGCAGTATTTT | CASSETQGADTQYF
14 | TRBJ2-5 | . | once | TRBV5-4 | TGTGCCAGCAGCCCCGGCGGGGAAGGGGAGACCCAGTACTTC | CASSPGGEGETQYF
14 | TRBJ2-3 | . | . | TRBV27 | TGTGCCAGCAGTTTAGGGCCCTTCGCAGATACGCAGTATTTT | CASSLGPFADTQYF
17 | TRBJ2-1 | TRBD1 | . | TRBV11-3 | TGTGCCAGCAGCGGGTCCCGCGGGGACAGGAGCAACAATGAGCAGTTCTTC | CASSGSRGDRSNNEQFF
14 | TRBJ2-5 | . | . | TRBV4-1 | TGCGCCAGCAGCCAGTCGCAGGGCGGAGAGACCCAGTACTTC | CASSQSQGGETQYF
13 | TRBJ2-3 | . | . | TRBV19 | TGTGCCAGTAGTATAGCTCGACTAGATACGCAGTATTTT | CASSIARLDTQYF
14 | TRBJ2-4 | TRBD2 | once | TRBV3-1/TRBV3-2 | TGTGCCAGCAGGCTCGGGGGGTCCAAAAACATTCAGTACTTC | CASRLGGSKNIQYF
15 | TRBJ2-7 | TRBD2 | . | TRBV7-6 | TGTGCCAGCAGCTTTCAAGGACTAGCGGGAGACGAGCAGTACTTC | CASSFQGLAGDEQYF
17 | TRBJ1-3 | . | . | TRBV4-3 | TGCGCCAGCAGCCTAGAAGAACCTCCGTCGGCTGGAAACACCATATATTTT | CASSLEEPPSAGNTIYF
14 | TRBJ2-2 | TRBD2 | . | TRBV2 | TGTGCCAGCAGCACTAGCGGGAGCACCGGGGAGCTGTTTTTT | CASSTSGSTGELFF
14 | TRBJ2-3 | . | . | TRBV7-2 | TGTGCCAGCAGCTTAGACTTGCGAACAGATACGCAGTATTTT | CASSLDLRTDTQYF
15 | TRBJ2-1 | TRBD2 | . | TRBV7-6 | TGTGCCAGCAGCCCAGCGGGAGGTTCCTACAATGAGCAGTTCTTC | CASSPAGGSYNEQFF
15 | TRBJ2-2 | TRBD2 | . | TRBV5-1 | TGCGCCAGCTTCCTAGCGGCGGCAAACACCGGGGAGCTGTTTTTT | CASFLAAANTGELFF
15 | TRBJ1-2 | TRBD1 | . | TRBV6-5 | TGTGCCAGCACCGATATGGGACAGGGAAGGGGCGGCTACACCTTC | CASTDMGQGRGGYTF
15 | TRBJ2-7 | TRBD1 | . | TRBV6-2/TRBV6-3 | TGTGCCAGCAGTTCGCACCGGACAGGGTCCTACGAGCAGTACTTC | CASSSHRTGSYEQYF